This T cell receptor beta chain was sequenced during a study of cytomegalovirus exposure and HLA in healthy donors. These donors counted as nominally healthy when sampled, but unrecorded immune exposures were likely. This clone has a handful of counts. Its specificity is not known. Between the trimmed V and J ends, which lost 0 bases and 5 bases, there was a span of 7 bases. The CDR3 length is 12 residues. Per germline, CDR1 GTSNPN and CDR2 SVGIG (reference sequence). The study's findings and limits: TCR beta V- and J-gene trimming, according to a later analysis, was linked to a missense DCLRE1C variant. It was likely that a cluster of highly shared sequence variants was a sequencing artifact.

Use of 60 Vbeta and 13 Jbeta primers characterized the PCR. Some clones are missing from TCRdb's copy, which holds only in-frame ones; the method was immunoSEQ multiplex PCR. The sample records approximately 260,000 clones, 84% being singletons. Sequencing was carried out using PBMCs. This TCR derives from a woman between 35 and 50 years old in good health and CMV-seropositive. J is TRBJ1-2 and V is TRBV30; no reliable D call. This chain's CDR3 is CAWSVRGYGYTF. CDR3 bases: TGTGCCTGGAGTGTACGAGGATATGGCTACACCTTC.